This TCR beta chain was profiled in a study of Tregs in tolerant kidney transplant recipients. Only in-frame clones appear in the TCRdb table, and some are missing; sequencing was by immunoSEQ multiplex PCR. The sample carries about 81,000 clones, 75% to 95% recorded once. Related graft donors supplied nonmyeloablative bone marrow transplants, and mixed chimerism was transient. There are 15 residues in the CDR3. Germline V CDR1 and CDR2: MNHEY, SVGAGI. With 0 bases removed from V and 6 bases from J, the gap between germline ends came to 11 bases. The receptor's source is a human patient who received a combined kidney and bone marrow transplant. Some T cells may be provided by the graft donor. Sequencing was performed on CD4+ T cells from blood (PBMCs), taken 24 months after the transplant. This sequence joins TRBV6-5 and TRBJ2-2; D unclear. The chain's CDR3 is CASSYSAVIAGELFF. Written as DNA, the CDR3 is TGTGCCAGCAGTTACTCGGCTGTTATCGCCGGGGAGCTGTTTTTT.